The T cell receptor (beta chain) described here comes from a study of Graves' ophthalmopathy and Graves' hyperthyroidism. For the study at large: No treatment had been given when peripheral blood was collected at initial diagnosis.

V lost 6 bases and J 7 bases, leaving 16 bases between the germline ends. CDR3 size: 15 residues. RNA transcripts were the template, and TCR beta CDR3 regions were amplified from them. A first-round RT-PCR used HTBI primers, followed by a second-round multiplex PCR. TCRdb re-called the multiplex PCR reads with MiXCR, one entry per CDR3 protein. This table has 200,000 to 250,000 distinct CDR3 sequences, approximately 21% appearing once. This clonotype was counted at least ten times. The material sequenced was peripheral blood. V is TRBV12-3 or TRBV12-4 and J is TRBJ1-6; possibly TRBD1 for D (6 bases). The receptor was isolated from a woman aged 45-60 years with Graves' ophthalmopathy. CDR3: CASSPGGGQNSPLHF. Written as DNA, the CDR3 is TGTGCCAGCAGCCCGGGGGGGGGACAAAATTCACCCCTCCACTTT.